This TCR beta chain was observed in a study of blood T cell repertoires in COVID-19. Study-level background: From T cells, B-cell-depleted T cells, or PBMCs came the material, which was cDNA or gDNA.

In the original workflow: Reference gene primers were amplified, and this amplification served to estimate nucleated cell counts. Assay: immunoSEQ multiplex PCR; the TCRdb copy retains only in-frame clones and omits some. The V and J calls and clone size are taken from that table; D and trimming were inferred from the DNA. The sample carries some 110,000 clones, more than 85% recorded once. V lost 6 bases, J lost 3 bases, and 11 bases stayed unmatched. Looked up from germline, CDR1 is MNHNY and CDR2 is SVGAGI (reference sequence). This CDR3 spans 16 amino acids. This clonotype was obtained from a human donor in a cohort sampled during active COVID-19. Sequencing was performed on peripheral blood. This chain uses TRBV6-6 with TRBJ1-2, with 9 bases fitting TRBD1. The CDR3 loop reads CASSSSPGQGDYGYTF. For the CDR3, the DNA is TGTGCCAGCAGCTCTTCACCGGGACAGGGAGACTATGGCTACACCTTC.